These T cell receptor beta chains were read from a single sample in a study of cytotoxic CD8 clonotypes in ibrutinib-treated CLL. Clones were read by immunoSEQ multiplex PCR, and TCRdb kept only the in-frame ones, dropping some. This table has approximately 210,000 clones, around 72% appearing once. Sequencing was performed on PBMCs, taken after 24 months of ibrutinib treatment. All receptors derive from a human donor with chronic lymphocytic leukemia. Both conserved end residues are part of each CDR3. A D gene is named only where the DNA matches it firmly. The size entry is marked missing in some rows and otherwise reads once, few, many or a size class.

TRBV7-2	TRBD2	TRBJ2-5	-	CASSLAGLAPGTQYF	TGTGCCAGCAGCTTAGCAGGACTAGCCCCAGGAACCCAGTACTTC
TRBV6-6	-	TRBJ2-7	few	CASSYHRDEQYF	TGTGCCAGCAGTTACCACAGAGACGAGCAGTACTTC
TRBV14	-	TRBJ2-3	-	CASSQDSGTRSFTDTQYF	TGTGCCAGCAGCCAAGATTCAGGCACTAGATCTTTCACAGATACGCAGTATTTT
TRBV4-1	TRBD2	TRBJ2-7	-	CASSQVHPSGTYEQYF	TGCGCCAGCAGCCAAGTACATCCTAGCGGAACCTACGAGCAGTACTTC
TRBV11-2	TRBD1	TRBJ2-1	-	CASSRYRGRNNEQFF	TGTGCCAGCAGCCGGTACAGGGGAAGAAACAATGAGCAGTTCTTC
TRBV6-6	-	TRBJ2-2	-	CASRPSGNTGELFF	TGTGCCAGCAGGCCATCGGGAAACACCGGGGAGCTGTTTTTT
TRBV9	-	TRBJ2-1	-	CASGLGGEQNEQFF	TGTGCCAGCGGTTTGGGAGGTGAGCAGAATGAGCAGTTCTTC
TRBV15	-	TRBJ2-7	-	CATSRGRQGIQISSYEQYF	TGTGCCACCAGCAGAGGTCGGCAGGGGATTCAAATTAGCTCCTACGAGCAGTACTTC
TRBV30	TRBD2	TRBJ2-2	few	CARGLAGGPGGELFF	TGTGCTCGTGGACTAGCGGGAGGGCCCGGCGGGGAGCTGTTTTTT
TRBV5-7	-	TRBJ1-1	-	CASSIGHNEAFF	TGTGCCAGCAGCATCGGACACAATGAAGCTTTCTTT
TRBV11-2	TRBD1	TRBJ1-4	-	CASSPGQGAEKLFF	TGTGCCAGCAGCCCTGGACAGGGGGCTGAAAAACTGTTTTTT
TRBV7-2	-	TRBJ2-5	-	CASSLVGARRETQYF	TGTGCCAGCAGCTTAGTCGGGGCCCGCCGGGAGACCCAGTACTTC
TRBV4-3	-	TRBJ1-1	few	CASSQELDTEAFF	TGCGCCAGCAGCCAAGAGCTTGACACTGAAGCTTTCTTT
TRBV29-1	-	TRBJ1-1	-	CSVLGYPEAFF	TGCAGCGTTCTCGGGTACCCTGAAGCTTTCTTT
TRBV27	-	TRBJ2-3	few	CASSLAASLPDTQYF	TGTGCCAGCAGTTTAGCGGCATCTCTGCCCGATACGCAGTATTTT
TRBV15	-	TRBJ1-2	-	CATSRGGANYGYTF	TGTGCCACCAGCAGAGGGGGAGCTAACTATGGCTACACCTTC
TRBV30	-	TRBJ1-2	-	CAWSVAINYGYTF	TGTGCCTGGAGTGTAGCGATTAACTATGGCTACACCTTC
TRBV10-3	TRBD1	TRBJ1-5	few	CAISAGTGAGQPQHF	TGTGCCATCAGTGCCGGGACAGGGGCGGGTCAGCCCCAGCATTTT
TRBV4-2	-	TRBJ1-1	-	CASSQDYRNTEAFF	TGTGCCAGCAGCCAAGATTACCGGAACACTGAAGCTTTCTTT
TRBV27	TRBD1	TRBJ1-4	-	CASSDVPGQGSNEKLFF	TGTGCCAGCAGTGACGTCCCGGGACAGGGCAGTAATGAAAAACTGTTTTTT
TRBV28	TRBD1	TRBJ2-5	-	CASSPSGTGDQETQYF	TGTGCCAGCAGTCCCTCCGGGACAGGGGACCAAGAGACCCAGTACTTC
TRBV6-5	-	TRBJ1-2	-	CASSYPDKNGYTF	TGTGCCAGCAGTTACCCGGACAAGAATGGCTACACCTTC
TRBV28	-	TRBJ2-1	-	CASSLTGVHEQFF	TGTGCCAGCAGTTTGACCGGAGTCCATGAGCAGTTCTTC
TRBV2	TRBD2	TRBJ2-7	-	CASSGLAGNEQYF	TGTGCCAGCAGTGGACTAGCGGGAAATGAGCAGTACTTC
TRBV5-1	-	TRBJ2-7	once	CASSLEPFGDTYEQYF	TGCGCCAGCAGCTTGGAACCGTTTGGGGATACCTACGAGCAGTACTTC
TRBV27	-	TRBJ1-5	-	CASSFLPVGAGRGNQPQHF	TGTGCCAGCAGTTTCCTTCCTGTGGGGGCAGGAAGGGGCAATCAGCCCCAGCATTTT
TRBV4-2	-	TRBJ1-2	few	CASSQAQTSGGYGYTF	TGTGCCAGCAGCCAAGCCCAGACAAGCGGGGGCTATGGCTACACCTTC
TRBV6-5	TRBD1	TRBJ2-7	-	CASSYSSRGLNEQYF	TGTGCCAGCAGTTACTCAAGCAGGGGGCTCAACGAGCAGTACTTC
TRBV7-6	-	TRBJ2-5	once	CASSLAPKETQYF	TGTGCCAGCAGCTTAGCACCGAAAGAGACCCAGTACTTC
TRBV7-7	TRBD2	TRBJ2-1	-	CASSSRLAGANEQFF	TGTGCTAGCAGCTCAAGACTAGCGGGAGCCAATGAGCAGTTCTTC
TRBV6-1	-	TRBJ2-7	once	CASRTKVYEQYF	TGTGCCAGCAGGACTAAAGTGTACGAGCAGTACTTC
TRBV19	-	TRBJ1-2	-	CASSSINNYGYTF	TGTGCCAGTAGTTCCATCAACAACTATGGCTACACCTTC
TRBV29-1	-	TRBJ2-7	-	CSVVRGFHEQYF	TGCAGCGTTGTAAGAGGGTTCCACGAGCAGTACTTC
TRBV27	TRBD2	TRBJ2-1	few	CASSLSLAGGWEQFF	TGTGCCAGCAGTTTGTCACTAGCGGGAGGTTGGGAGCAGTTCTTC
TRBV18	TRBD2	TRBJ2-6	-	CASSPMVAGLSSGANVLTF	TGTGCCAGCTCACCGATGGTAGCGGGGCTCAGCTCTGGGGCCAACGTCCTGACTTTC
TRBV28	-	TRBJ1-2	-	CASSSLYYGYTF	TGTGCCAGCAGTTCCCTCTACTATGGCTACACCTTC
TRBV7-9	-	TRBJ2-7	once	CASSLYQHPYEQYF	TGTGCCAGCAGCTTATATCAACACCCCTACGAGCAGTACTTC
TRBV7-2	TRBD2	TRBJ2-5	-	CASSLSASGSFRETQYF	TGTGCCAGCAGCTTATCTGCTAGCGGGAGTTTTCGGGAGACCCAGTACTTC
TRBV10-3	TRBD2	TRBJ2-7	-	CATGFYGTSGHSYEQYF	TGTGCCACCGGATTCTACGGGACTAGCGGGCACTCCTACGAGCAGTACTTC
TRBV2	-	TRBJ1-5	few	CASSEALLWTRNQPQHF	TGTGCCAGCAGTGAAGCGCTACTTTGGACCCGCAATCAGCCCCAGCATTTT
TRBV5-1	TRBD1	TRBJ2-1	-	CASSLVQGAYNEQFF	TGCGCCAGCAGCTTGGTGCAGGGGGCCTACAATGAGCAGTTCTTC
TRBV7-2	-	TRBJ1-1	-	CASSSRSTNTEAFF	TGTGCCAGCAGCTCTAGGTCGACGAACACTGAAGCTTTCTTT
TRBV6-5	-	TRBJ1-1	-	CASSKQGNTEAFF	TGTGCCAGCAGTAAGCAGGGGAACACTGAAGCTTTCTTT
TRBV18	TRBD1	TRBJ1-2	-	CASSPTGGSSGYTF	TGTGCCAGCTCACCTACAGGGGGCTCCAGTGGCTACACCTTC
TRBV19	-	TRBJ1-2	-	CASSMGLAYGYTF	TGTGCCAGTAGTATGGGCCTCGCCTATGGCTACACCTTC
TRBV5-1	TRBD2	TRBJ2-5	once	CASSLASGQETQYF	TGCGCCAGCAGCTTGGCTAGCGGCCAAGAGACCCAGTACTTC
TRBV5-1	-	TRBJ2-6	-	CASSLDASGANVLTF	TGCGCCAGCAGCTTGGACGCCTCTGGGGCCAACGTCCTGACTTTC
TRBV11-3	-	TRBJ1-3	-	CASSLGPGSGNTIYF	TGTGCCAGCAGCTTGGGACCAGGGTCTGGAAACACCATATATTTT
TRBV5-1	TRBD1	TRBJ2-7	once	CASSSAKTGSYEQYF	TGCGCCAGCAGCTCGGCGAAGACAGGGTCCTACGAGCAGTACTTC